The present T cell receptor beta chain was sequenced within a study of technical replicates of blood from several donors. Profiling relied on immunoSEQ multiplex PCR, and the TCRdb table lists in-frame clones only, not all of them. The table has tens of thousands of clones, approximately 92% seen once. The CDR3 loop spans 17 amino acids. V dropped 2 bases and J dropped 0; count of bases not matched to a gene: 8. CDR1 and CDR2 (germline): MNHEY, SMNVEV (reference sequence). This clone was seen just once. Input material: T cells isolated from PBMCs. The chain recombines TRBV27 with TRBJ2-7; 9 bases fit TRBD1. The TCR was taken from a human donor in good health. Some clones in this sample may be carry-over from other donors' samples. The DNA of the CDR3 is TGTGCCAGCAGTTTAATCGGGACAGGGCGGAACTCCTACGAGCAGTACTTC. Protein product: CASSLIGTGRNSYEQYF.